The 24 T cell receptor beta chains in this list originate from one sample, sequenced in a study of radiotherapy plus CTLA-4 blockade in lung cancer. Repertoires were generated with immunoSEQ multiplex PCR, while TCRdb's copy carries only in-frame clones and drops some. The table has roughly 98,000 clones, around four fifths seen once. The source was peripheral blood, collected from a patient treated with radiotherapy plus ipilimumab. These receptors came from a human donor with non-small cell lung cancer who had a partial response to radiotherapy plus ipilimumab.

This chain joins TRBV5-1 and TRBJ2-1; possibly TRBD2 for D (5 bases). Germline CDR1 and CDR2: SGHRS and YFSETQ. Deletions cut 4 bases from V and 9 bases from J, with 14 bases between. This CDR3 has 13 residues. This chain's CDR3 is CASSQDPAGEQFF. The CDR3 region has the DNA TGCGCCAGCAGCCAGGACCCGGCGGGTGAGCAGTTCTTC.

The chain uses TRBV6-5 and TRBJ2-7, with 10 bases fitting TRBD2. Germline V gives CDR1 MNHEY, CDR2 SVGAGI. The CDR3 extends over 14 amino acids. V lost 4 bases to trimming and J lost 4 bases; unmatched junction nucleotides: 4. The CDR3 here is CASSSGSGRYEQYF. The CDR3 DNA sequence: TGTGCCAGCAGTTCGGGTAGCGGGAGGTACGAGCAGTACTTC.

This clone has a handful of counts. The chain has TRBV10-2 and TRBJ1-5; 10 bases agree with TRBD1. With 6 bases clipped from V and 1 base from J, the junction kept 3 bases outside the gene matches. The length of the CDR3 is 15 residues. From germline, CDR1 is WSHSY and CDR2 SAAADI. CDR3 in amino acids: CASRTGGISNQPQHF. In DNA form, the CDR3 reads TGCGCCAGCAGGACAGGGGGCATAAGCAATCAGCCCCAGCATTTT.

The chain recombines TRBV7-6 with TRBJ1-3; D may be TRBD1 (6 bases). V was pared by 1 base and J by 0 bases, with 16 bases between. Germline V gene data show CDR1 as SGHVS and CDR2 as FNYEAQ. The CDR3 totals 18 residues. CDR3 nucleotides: TGTGCCAGCAGCTTAGTGGGTCAGGGGACATTCTCTGGAAACACCATATATTTT. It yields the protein CASSLVGQGTFSGNTIYF.

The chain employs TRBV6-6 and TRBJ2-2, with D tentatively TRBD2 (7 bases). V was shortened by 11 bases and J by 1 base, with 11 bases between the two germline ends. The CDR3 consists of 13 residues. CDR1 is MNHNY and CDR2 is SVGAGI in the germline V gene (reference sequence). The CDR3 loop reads CAGGAENTGELFF. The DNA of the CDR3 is TGTGCCGGGGGGGCAGAGAACACCGGGGAGCTGTTTTTT.

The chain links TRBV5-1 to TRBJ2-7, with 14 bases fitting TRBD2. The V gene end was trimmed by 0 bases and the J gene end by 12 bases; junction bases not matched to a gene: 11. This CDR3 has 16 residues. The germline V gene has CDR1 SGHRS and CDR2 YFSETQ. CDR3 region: CASSLEPGLAGVGWYF. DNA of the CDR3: TGCGCCAGCAGCTTGGAGCCGGGACTAGCGGGAGTCGGGTGGTACTTC. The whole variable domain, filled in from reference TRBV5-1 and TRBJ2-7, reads KAGVTQTPRYLIKTRGQQVTLSCSPISGHRSVSWYQQTPGQGLQFLFEYFSETQRNKGNFPGRFSGRQFSNSRSEMNVSTLELGDSALYLCASSLEPGLAGVGWYFGPGTRLTVT.

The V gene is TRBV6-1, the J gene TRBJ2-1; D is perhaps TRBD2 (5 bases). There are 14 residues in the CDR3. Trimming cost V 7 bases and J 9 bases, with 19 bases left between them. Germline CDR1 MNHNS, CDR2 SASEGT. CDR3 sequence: CASTPILLAGEQFF. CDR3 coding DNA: TGTGCCAGCACTCCCATTTTGCTAGCCGGTGAGCAGTTCTTC.

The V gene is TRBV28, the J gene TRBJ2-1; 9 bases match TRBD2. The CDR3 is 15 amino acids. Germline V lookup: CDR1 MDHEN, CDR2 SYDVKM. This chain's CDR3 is CSSAQRLAADNEQFF. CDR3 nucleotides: TGTTCGTCTGCGCAAAGACTAGCGGCAGACAATGAGCAGTTCTTC.

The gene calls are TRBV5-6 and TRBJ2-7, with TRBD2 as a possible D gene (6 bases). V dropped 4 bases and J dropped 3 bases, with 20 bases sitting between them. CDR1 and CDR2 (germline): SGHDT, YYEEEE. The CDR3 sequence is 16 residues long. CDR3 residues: CASSPSEREADYEQYF. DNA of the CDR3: TGTGCCAGCAGCCCTAGCGAGCGAGAGGCCGACTACGAGCAGTACTTC.

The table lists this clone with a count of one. CDR3 sequence: CASSLWGESYEQYF. Here the CDR3 DNA reads TGTGCCAGCAGCTTATGGGGGGAGTCCTACGAGCAGTACTTC. This chain links TRBV11-2 with TRBJ2-7; weak D call: TRBD2 (6 bases). This CDR3 region has 14 residues. Germline CDR1 SGHAT, CDR2 FQNNGV. V dropped 2 bases and J dropped 1 base, with 9 bases sitting between them.

The CDR3 DNA reads as TGCGCCAGCAGCCAAGAAAGCGGGAGAAGATTGGGAGCCAAAAACATTCAGTACTTC. Amino acids: CASSQESGRRLGAKNIQYF. V usage is TRBV4-1 and J usage is TRBJ2-4; 8 bases fit TRBD2. The germline CDR1 and CDR2 sequences are MGHRA and YSYEKL. The V and J ends lost 0 bases and 0 bases, in that order; junction bases with no gene match: 10. This CDR3 spans 19 amino acids.

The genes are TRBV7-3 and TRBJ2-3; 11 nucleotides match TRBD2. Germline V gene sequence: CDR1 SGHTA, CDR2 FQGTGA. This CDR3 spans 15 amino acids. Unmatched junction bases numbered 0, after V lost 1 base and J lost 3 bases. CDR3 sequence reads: CASSLIAGGTDTQYF. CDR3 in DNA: TGTGCCAGCAGCTTAATAGCGGGAGGGACAGATACGCAGTATTTT.

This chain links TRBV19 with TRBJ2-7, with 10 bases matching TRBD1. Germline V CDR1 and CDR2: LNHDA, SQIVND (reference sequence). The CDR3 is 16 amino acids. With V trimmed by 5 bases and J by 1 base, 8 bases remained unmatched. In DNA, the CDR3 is TGTGCCAGTAGTGCTAGAGGGGACAGGGGATCCTACGAGCAGTACTTC. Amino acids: CASSARGDRGSYEQYF.

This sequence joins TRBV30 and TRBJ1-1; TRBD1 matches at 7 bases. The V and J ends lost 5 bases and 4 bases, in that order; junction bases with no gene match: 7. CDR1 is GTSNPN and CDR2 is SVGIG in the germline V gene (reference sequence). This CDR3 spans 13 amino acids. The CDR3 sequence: CAWDREQGTEAFF. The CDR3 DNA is TGTGCCTGGGACAGGGAACAGGGCACTGAAGCTTTCTTT.

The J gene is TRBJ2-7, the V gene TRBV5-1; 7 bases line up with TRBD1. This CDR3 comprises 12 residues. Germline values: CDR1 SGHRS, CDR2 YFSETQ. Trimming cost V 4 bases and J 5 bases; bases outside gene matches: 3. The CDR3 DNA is TGCGCCAGCAGCCCGGACAGGAACGAGCAGTACTTC. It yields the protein CASSPDRNEQYF.

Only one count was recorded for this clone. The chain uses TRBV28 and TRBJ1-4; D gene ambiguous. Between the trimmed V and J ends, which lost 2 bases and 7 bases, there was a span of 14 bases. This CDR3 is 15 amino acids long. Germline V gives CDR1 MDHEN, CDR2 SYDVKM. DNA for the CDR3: TGTGCCAGCAGTTTAAGAGTCGTTCTAGGTGAAAAACTGTTTTTT. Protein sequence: CASSLRVVLGEKLFF.

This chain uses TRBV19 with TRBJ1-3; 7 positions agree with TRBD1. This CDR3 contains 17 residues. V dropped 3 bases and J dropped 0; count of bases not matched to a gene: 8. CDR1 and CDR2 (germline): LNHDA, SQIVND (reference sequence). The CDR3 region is CASSIAGQRNSGNTIYF. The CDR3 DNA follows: TGTGCCAGTAGTATTGCGGGACAGCGTAACTCTGGAAACACCATATATTTT.

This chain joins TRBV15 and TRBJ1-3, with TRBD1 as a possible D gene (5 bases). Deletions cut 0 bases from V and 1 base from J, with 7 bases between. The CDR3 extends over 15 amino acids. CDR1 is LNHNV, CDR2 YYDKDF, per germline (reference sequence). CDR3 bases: TGTGCCACCAGCAGAGAGGGGGGTTCTGGAAACACCATATATTTT. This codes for CATSREGGSGNTIYF.

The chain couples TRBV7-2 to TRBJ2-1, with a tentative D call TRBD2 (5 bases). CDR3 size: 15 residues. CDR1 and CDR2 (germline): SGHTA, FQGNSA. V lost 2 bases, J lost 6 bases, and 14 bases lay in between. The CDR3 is CASSLLGRGSNEQFF. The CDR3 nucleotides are TGTGCCAGCAGCTTACTAGGACGGGGTAGCAATGAGCAGTTCTTC.

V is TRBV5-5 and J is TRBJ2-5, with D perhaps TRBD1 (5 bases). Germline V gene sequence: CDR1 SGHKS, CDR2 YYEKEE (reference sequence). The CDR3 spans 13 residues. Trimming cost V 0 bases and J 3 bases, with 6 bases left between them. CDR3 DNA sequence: TGTGCCAGCAGCTTGGAAGGGGAAGAGACCCAGTACTTC. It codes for CASSLEGEETQYF.

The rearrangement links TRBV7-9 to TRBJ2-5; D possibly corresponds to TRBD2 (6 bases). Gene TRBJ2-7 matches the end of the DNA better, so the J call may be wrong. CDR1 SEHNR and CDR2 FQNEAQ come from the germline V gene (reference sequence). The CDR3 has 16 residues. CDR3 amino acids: CASSRAQSSDSYEQYF. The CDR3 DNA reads TGTGCCAGCAGCCGAGCCCAGTCTAGCGACTCCTACGAGCAGTACTTC.

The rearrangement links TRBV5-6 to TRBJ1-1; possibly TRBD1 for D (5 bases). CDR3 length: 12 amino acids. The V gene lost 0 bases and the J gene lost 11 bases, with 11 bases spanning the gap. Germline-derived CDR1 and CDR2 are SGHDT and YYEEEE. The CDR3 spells CASSLAGLRAFF. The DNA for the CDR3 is TGTGCCAGCAGCTTGGCAGGGTTGAGGGCTTTCTTT.

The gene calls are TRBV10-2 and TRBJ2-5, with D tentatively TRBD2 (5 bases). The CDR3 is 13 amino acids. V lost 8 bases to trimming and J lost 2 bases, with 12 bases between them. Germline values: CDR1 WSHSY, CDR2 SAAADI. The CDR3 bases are TGCGCCAGCGTTTCGACTATACAAGAGACCCAGTACTTC. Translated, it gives CASVSTIQETQYF.

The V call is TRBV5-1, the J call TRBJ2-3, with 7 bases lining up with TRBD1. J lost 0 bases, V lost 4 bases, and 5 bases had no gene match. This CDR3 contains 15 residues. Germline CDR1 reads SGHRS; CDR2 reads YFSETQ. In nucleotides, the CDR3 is TGCGCCAGCAGCCCCGGGACAGCTAGCACAGATACGCAGTATTTT. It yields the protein CASSPGTASTDTQYF. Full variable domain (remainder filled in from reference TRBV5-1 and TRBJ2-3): KAGVTQTPRYLIKTRGQQVTLSCSPISGHRSVSWYQQTPGQGLQFLFEYFSETQRNKGNFPGRFSGRQFSNSRSEMNVSTLELGDSALYLCASSPGTASTDTQYFGPGTRLTVL.